What follows are 32 T cell receptor beta chains derived from one specimen sequenced in a study of tumor and adjacent non-tumor tissue in lung cancer (dated by TCRdb to 2016 to 2019). RNA was isolated from bulk, unsorted tissue, and RNA quality was assessed with a NanoDrop ND-1000 and an Agilent 2100. Library preparation was by multiplex PCR. TCRdb lists the instrument as Illumina HiSeq 2500. TCRbeta libraries were constructed through three rounds of nested PCR with primers (Table S4) according to protocols modified from ARM-PCR. TCRdb took the public reads, trimmed them with fastp at Q25, ran MiXCR for clone calling and kept in-frame beta chains. Rows with a matching CDR3 protein are joined into one entry that keeps the most common DNA and genes. A total of about 200,000 distinct CDR3 sequences appear in this sample, roughly 70% of them only once. Jointly, the top ten make up around 25% of the sample.

Source material: lung tumor tissue. Receptors were obtained from a man in his sixties with non-small cell lung cancer.

This clonotype appeared a few times. This may be a read error: a much more frequent sequence differs by one nucleotide. This CDR3 fails to terminate in the conserved phenylalanine or tryptophan, so it likely reflects a read error. This chain connects TRBV11-3 to TRBJ2-4; the D gene is possibly TRBD1 (6 bases). The germline gives CDR1 SGHNT, CDR2 YENEEA. The CDR3 length is 13 residues. V dropped 5 bases and J dropped 7 bases, with 12 bases sitting between them. The CDR3, as DNA: TGTGCCAGCAGCCGGACAGTTAAGAACATTCAGTACTCC. Amino acids: CASSRTVKNIQYS.

Comments on this clonotype: A much larger clone is a single base away; this may be a read error. This sequence joins TRBV20-1 and TRBJ2-1; TRBD2 is a possible D gene (6 bases). This CDR3 region has 12 residues. CDR1 is DFQATT and CDR2 is SNEGSKA in the germline V gene (reference sequence). Trimming shortened V by 7 bases and J by 8 bases, and 15 bases separated the two germline ends. CDR3 in DNA: TGCAGTGTTAGTCGGGGGAGACATGAGCAGTTCTTC. The encoded protein is CSVSRGRHEQFF.

The chain has TRBV11-3 and TRBJ2-3; no clear D. Trimming removed 8 bases at V and 12 bases at J, with 21 bases between. The CDR3 covers 13 residues. The V gene's germline CDR1 is SGHNT and CDR2 YENEEA. CDR3 loop: CASSRARVETQYF. DNA of the CDR3: TGTGCCAGCTCTCGTGCTAGGGTGGAAACTCAGTATTTT.

The sample holds many counts of this clonotype. The rearrangement uses TRBV29-1 and TRBJ2-3, with 10 bases matching TRBD2. The CDR3 is 13 residues long. Trimming removed 7 bases from V and 5 bases from J; junction bases left unmatched: 6. Germline lookup yields CDR1 SQVTM and CDR2 ANQGSEA. CDR3 DNA sequence: TGCAGCGCGATACTAGCGGGGATAGATACGCAGTATTTT. This translates into CSAILAGIDTQYF.

In regard to this clonotype: The junction and the germline gene differ at one end; a read error may be behind it. The genes are TRBV20-1 and TRBJ2-3, with TRBD1 matching 7 bases. The CDR3 length is 16 residues. Germline V CDR1 and CDR2: DFQATT, SNEGSKA (reference sequence). In nucleotides, the CDR3 is TGCAGTGCTAGGCCGGGACAGTCTCTTCTGGCAGATACGCAGTGTTTT. Its translation is CSARPGQSLLADTQCF.

The chain couples TRBV5-4 to TRBJ2-1; the match to TRBD2 covers 9 bases. Trimming at V came to 2 bases and at J to 6 bases, leaving 9 bases not matched to a gene. CDR3 size: 16 residues. Germline V gene sequence: CDR1 SGHNT, CDR2 YYREEE (reference sequence). CDR3: CASSFGTSRGSNEQFF. CDR3 DNA: TGTGCCAGCAGCTTCGGGACTAGCCGTGGAAGCAATGAGCAGTTCTTC.

In the case of this clonotype: One junction end disagrees with the germline gene, perhaps due to a read error. This chain links TRBV20-1 with TRBJ2-3; D gene unclear. This CDR3 is built from 15 residues. Looked up from germline, CDR1 is DFQATT and CDR2 is SNEGSKA (reference sequence). Here the CDR3 DNA reads TGTAGTGCTAGAGCCGGTAGCAGGAGCACAGATACGCAGTATTTT. This encodes CSARAGSRSTDTQYF.

This sequence joins TRBV19 and TRBJ2-7; 7 bases map to TRBD1. Germline lookup yields CDR1 LNHDA and CDR2 SQIVND (reference sequence). V was clipped by 5 bases and J by 6 bases; unmatched bases: 13. This CDR3 contains 15 residues. CDR3 region: CASSLGGGDGFEQYF. Written as DNA, the CDR3 is TGTGCCAGTAGTCTAGGGGGCGGCGATGGGTTCGAGCAGTACTTC. The full variable domain, its missing parts supplied by reference TRBV19 and TRBJ2-7, is DGGITQSPKYLFRKEGQNVTLSCEQNLNHDAMYWYRQDPGQGLRLIYYSQIVNDFQKGDIAEGYSVSREKKESFPLTVTSAQKNPTAFYLCASSLGGGDGFEQYFGPGTRLTVT.

In the case of this clonotype: The junction and the germline gene differ at one end; a read error may be behind it. V and J are TRBV4-1 and TRBJ2-2; TRBD2 is a possible D gene (5 bases). CDR1 is MGHRA, CDR2 YSYEKL, per germline. This CDR3 has 13 residues. CDR3 loop: CASSQIHTGKLFF. The CDR3 DNA reads as TGCGCCAGCAGCCAGATACATACCGGGAAGCTGTTTTTT.

Comment on this clonotype: Being one base from a much bigger clone, this may be a read error. The rearrangement uses TRBV4-3 and TRBJ2-2; 8 nucleotides align to TRBD2. This CDR3 region has 18 residues. The V gene's germline CDR1 is LGHNA and CDR2 YSLEER. Written as DNA, the CDR3 is TGCGCCAGCAGCCAAGAGTTGGCTAGCGGGTTCGGCACCTGGGAGCTGTTTTTT. This encodes CASSQELASGFGTWELFF.

A word on this clonotype: A much larger clone is a single base away; this may be a read error. This chain links TRBV19 with TRBJ1-5; D perhaps matches TRBD1 (5 bases). V shed 7 bases and J shed 2 bases, with 21 bases lying between them. The germline CDR1 and CDR2 sequences are LNHDA and SQIVND (reference sequence). The CDR3 sequence is 17 residues long. The CDR3 nucleotides read TGTGCCAGTAATGGGCAGGGCCTAACTAAAGGCAATCAGCCCCAGCATTTT. Translating gives CASNGQGLTKGNQPQHF.

This clonotype has more than one count but fewer than ten. The chain couples TRBV11-3 to TRBJ1-1, with D unclear. Germline CDR1 SGHNT, CDR2 YENEEA. The ends were cut back, 0 bases at V and 11 bases at J, with 16 bases in the middle. This CDR3 is built from 14 residues. CDR3 in DNA: TGTGCCAGCAGCTTAGACGGAGTGAACACTGGGGCTTTCTTT. Amino acid sequence: CASSLDGVNTGAFF. Together with reference TRBV11-3 and TRBJ1-1, the CDR3 gives the full variable domain: EAGVVQSPRYKIIEKKQPVAFWCNPISGHNTLYWYLQNLGQGPELLIRYENEEAVDDSQLPKDRFSAERLKGVDSTLKIQPAELGDSAVYLCASSLDGVNTGAFFGQGTRLTVV.

This clonotype was observed a handful of times. The chain recombines TRBV7-9 with TRBJ2-2; 9 bases are a match to TRBD2. The CDR3 extends over 14 amino acids. Germline CDR1 and CDR2: SEHNR and FQNEAQ (reference sequence). Losses at the gene ends were 1 base for V and 9 bases for J; bases not matched to a gene: 3. CDR3 region: CASSLDGTSWELFF. The CDR3 DNA follows: TGTGCCAGCAGCTTAGATGGGACTAGCTGGGAGCTGTTTTTT.

In the case of this clonotype: Sequence at one end of the junction differs from germline and may be a read error. The gene calls are TRBV11-3 and TRBJ2-1; maybe TRBD1 (6 bases). Germline CDR1 SGHNT, CDR2 YENEEA. The CDR3 contains 15 residues. The CDR3 DNA follows: TGTGCCAACAGCGTAGGGACAATAAGCCCCAATGAGCGGTTCTTC. It is translated as CANSVGTISPNERFF.

CDR3 amino acids: CASSRDRASEELFF. The CDR3 DNA is TGTGCCAGCAGCCGGGACAGGGCATCGGAGGAGCTGTTTTTT. V and J are TRBV5-5 and TRBJ2-2, with 9 nucleotides matching TRBD1. CDR1 and CDR2 (germline): SGHKS, YYEKEE (reference sequence). This CDR3 has 14 residues. Germline trimming cut 4 bases from V and 10 bases from J; bases unmatched to any gene: 8.

Points on this clonotype: This CDR3 fails to terminate in the conserved phenylalanine or tryptophan, so it likely reflects a read error. This sequence joins TRBV20-1 and TRBJ2-7; D may correspond to TRBD1 or TRBD2 (5 bases each). The CDR3 extends over 13 amino acids. Between the trimmed V and J ends, which lost 6 bases and 4 bases, there was a span of 16 bases. CDR1 is DFQATT and CDR2 is SNEGSKA in the germline V gene (reference sequence). The CDR3: CSAGALGPYEQYL. In DNA, the CDR3 is TGCAGTGCCGGGGCATTAGGGCCTTACGAGCAGTACCTC.

As concerns this clonotype: Since no conserved phenylalanine or tryptophan closes the CDR3, a read error is the likely cause. The DNA is left out, because the CDR3 cannot be placed on it with certainty; the CDR3 is given as TCRdb lists it. The chain recombines TRBV4-3 with TRBJ2-5; the tabulated D call, TRBD1, remains unverified against the DNA. Counting both end residues, the CDR3 totals 13 amino acids. From germline, CDR1 is LGHNA and CDR2 YSLEER. CDR3 amino acids: CASSQTGGDAKYI.

Worth noting for this clonotype: Sequence at one end of the junction differs from germline and may be a read error. The chain couples TRBV6-5 to TRBJ2-5; D is unclear. Germline CDR1 MNHEY, CDR2 SVGAGI. This CDR3 spans 13 amino acids. CDR3 sequence: CASSPLLAKTQYF. CDR3 DNA: TGCGCCAGCAGCCCCCTGCTTGCGAAGACCCAGTACTTC.

This chain connects TRBV18 to TRBJ2-1; weak D call: TRBD2 (6 bases). This CDR3 has 15 residues. The V gene's germline CDR1 is KGHSH and CDR2 LQKENI. Trimming took off 6 bases at V and 3 bases at J, with 15 bases between the two ends. The DNA of the CDR3 is TGTGCCAGCTCTTTGGGTTGGGAGGACTACAATGAGCAGTTCTTC. As protein: CASSLGWEDYNEQFF. The full variable domain, completed using reference TRBV18 and TRBJ2-1, is NAGVMQNPRHLVRRRGQEARLRCSPMKGHSHVYWYRQLPEEGLKFMVYLQKENIIDESGMPKERFSAEFPKEGPSILRIQQVVRGDSAAYFCASSLGWEDYNEQFFGPGTRLTVL.

With respect to this clonotype: At one of its ends the junction is not consistent with the germline gene, which may arise from a read error. CDR3 in amino acids: CVSSNAGTLNTEAFF. Here the CDR3 DNA reads TGTGTCAGCAGTAACGCCGGGACTTTGAACACTGAAGCTTTCTTT. The chain carries TRBV11-2 and TRBJ1-1, with a possible D match to TRBD1 (5 bases). The CDR3 has 15 amino acids. Germline V gives CDR1 SGHAT, CDR2 FQNNGV.

About this clonotype: A much larger clone lies one base from this, so it may be a read error. This chain connects TRBV6-6 to TRBJ2-3, with D possibly matching TRBD1 (5 bases). The ends were cut back, 5 bases at V and 7 bases at J, with 16 bases in the middle. Germline values: CDR1 MNHNY, CDR2 SVGAGI (reference sequence). This CDR3 has 14 residues. This CDR3 is CASSPEGEVNTQYF. Written as DNA, the CDR3 is TGTGCCAGCAGTCCAGAAGGGGAAGTAAATACGCAGTATTTT.

This rearrangement joins TRBV28 to TRBJ1-2; possible D gene TRBD1, 5 bases. V was cut by 5 bases and J by 2 bases, with 9 bases left in between. CDR1 and CDR2 (germline): MDHEN, SYDVKM. The CDR3 totals 13 residues. CDR3 coding DNA: TGTGCCAGCAGTACCGACAGAAACTATGGCTACACCTTC. Translation gives CASSTDRNYGYTF.

Regarding this clonotype: This may stem from a read error, because a much larger clone lies one nucleotide away. This chain connects TRBV20-1 to TRBJ2-3; TRBD2 matches at 15 bases. CDR1 is DFQATT, CDR2 SNEGSKA, per germline (reference sequence). V was clipped by 7 bases and J by 5 bases; unmatched bases: 13. CDR3 length: 17 amino acids. The CDR3 loop is CSGYLQGLAGGRDTQYF. For the CDR3, the DNA is TGCAGTGGCTACCTCCAGGGACTAGCGGGGGGAAGAGATACGCAGTATTTT.

The chain has TRBV5-5 and TRBJ2-3; TRBD1 or TRBD2 may be the D gene (6 bases each). Trimming removed 6 bases at V and 1 base at J, with 15 bases between. The germline V gene encodes CDR1 SGHKS and CDR2 YYEKEE (reference sequence). The CDR3 consists of 15 residues. CDR3 region: CASNSEGDRTDTQYF. In nucleotides, the CDR3 is TGTGCCAGCAACTCGGAGGGGGACCGCACAGATACGCAGTATTTT.

This chain connects TRBV6-1 to TRBJ2-7; no definite D call. From germline, CDR1 is MNHNS and CDR2 SASEGT. The CDR3 consists of 15 residues. Trimming shortened V by 7 bases and J by 0 bases, and 16 bases separated the two germline ends. The CDR3 DNA is TGTGCCAGCATCTCTTATAGCAACAGCTCCTACGAGCAGTACTTC. It translates to CASISYSNSSYEQYF.

In the case of this clonotype: Its ends do not fully match the called genes, so a read error is possible. The V call is TRBV6-1, the J call TRBJ1-5; maybe TRBD1 (5 bases). CDR3 size: 14 residues. Germline-derived CDR1 and CDR2 are MNHNS and SASEGT. CDR3 nucleotide sequence: TGTGCCAGGAGTGATAGGGGAGCGGTCCAGCCCCAGCATTTT. It yields the protein CARSDRGAVQPQHF.

By sample share, this clonotype is medium-sized. This chain uses TRBV24-1 with TRBJ1-2; D uncertain. CDR1 and CDR2 from the germline V gene are KGHDR and SFDVKD. There are 15 residues in the CDR3. V dropped 3 bases and J dropped 4 bases, with 14 bases sitting between them. CDR3 loop: CATSDAGRSTYGYTF. CDR3 bases: TGTGCCACCAGTGATGCCGGACGGTCCACCTATGGCTACACCTTC.

This clonotype was counted a few times. V gene TRBV5-4 combines with J gene TRBJ2-5; maybe TRBD2 (6 bases). This CDR3 spans 15 amino acids. Germline V gene lookup returns CDR1 SGHNT and CDR2 YYREEE (reference sequence). The V and J ends lost 4 bases and 1 base respectively, with 14 bases between them. In nucleotides, the CDR3 is TGTGCCAGCAGCCCCACACCCGGGAGCCAAGAGACCCAGTACTTC. Amino acids: CASSPTPGSQETQYF.

The chain joins TRBV18 to TRBJ2-1, with D uncertain. CDR3 length: 13 amino acids. Trimming cost V 2 bases and J 10 bases, with 12 bases left between them. The germline V gene has CDR1 KGHSH and CDR2 LQKENI. The DNA of the CDR3 is TGTGCCAGCTCACCAGCGTCCATTGGCGAGCAGTTCTTC. This codes for CASSPASIGEQFF.

With respect to this clonotype: A much bigger clone sits one base away, suggesting this may be a read error. This sequence joins TRBV20-1 and TRBJ1-3; D unresolved. The CDR3 is made up of 15 amino acids. From germline, CDR1 is DFQATT and CDR2 SNEGSKA (reference sequence). CDR3 residues: CRARDGGTSGNTIYF. In DNA form, the CDR3 reads TGCAGAGCTAGGGATGGCGGAACCTCTGGAAACACCATATATTTT.

Worth noting for this clonotype: The junction and the germline gene differ at one end; a read error may be behind it. The rearrangement uses TRBV4-3 and TRBJ2-6, with no clear D. There are 16 residues in the CDR3. Germline lookup yields CDR1 LGHNA and CDR2 YSLEER. In DNA, the CDR3 is TGCGCCAGCAGCCAAGAGACGGTGACTGGGGTCAACGTCCTGACTTTC. It codes for CASSQETVTGVNVLTF.

This clonotype was seen ten or more times. The rearrangement uses TRBV20-1 and TRBJ2-5; 9 bases are shared with TRBD2. This CDR3 contains 12 residues. V lost 7 bases to trimming and J lost 7 bases; unmatched junction nucleotides: 7. In germline, CDR1 is DFQATT, CDR2 SNEGSKA (reference sequence). CDR3 sequence (DNA): TGCAGTGTTAGCGGGGGCGGTGGGACCCAGTACTTC. Translating gives CSVSGGGGTQYF.